These T cell receptor beta chains were read from a single sample in a study of STAT5B mutations in CD4+ large granular lymphocyte leukemia. Produced via immunoSEQ multiplex PCR; TCRdb's table is partial and in-frame only. The sample shows nearly 35,000 clones, under 80% of them seen only once. Sequencing was carried out using CD4+ T cells from blood buffy coats. All receptors come from a human donor in good health. Both conserved end residues are part of each CDR3. The D gene is left open where the match is weak. Not every row has a clone size; where given, it reads once, few, many or a size class.

J: TRBJ2-7; length: 15; V: TRBV5-5; D: .; size: .; DNA: TGTGCCAGCAGCTTCAGTTGGCAGGGACTCTACGAGCAGTACTTC; CDR3: CASSFSWQGLYEQYF
J: TRBJ2-3; length: 18; V: TRBV4-2; D: TRBD2; size: .; DNA: TGTGCCAGCAGCCCCCGAGGAGCGGGAGGGCCGGGTACAGATACGCAGTATTTT; CDR3: CASSPRGAGGPGTDTQYF
J: TRBJ1-3; length: 15; V: TRBV6-6; D: .; size: .; DNA: TGTGCCAGCAGTTCAGGCTCGTTGGCGGGAAACACCATATATTTT; CDR3: CASSSGSLAGNTIYF
J: TRBJ1-1; length: 13; V: TRBV7-9; D: .; size: once; DNA: TGTGCCAGCAGCTTAGACAGGAACACTGAAGCTTTCTTT; CDR3: CASSLDRNTEAFF
J: TRBJ2-7; length: 12; V: TRBV10-3; D: TRBD1; size: .; DNA: TGTGCCACCTACGACAGGGGCTACGAGCAGTACTTC; CDR3: CATYDRGYEQYF
J: TRBJ2-7; length: 14; V: TRBV25-1; D: TRBD1; size: .; DNA: TGTGCCAGCACCGCGGACAGGGGCCCCTACGAGCAGTACTTC; CDR3: CASTADRGPYEQYF
J: TRBJ1-1; length: 14; V: TRBV5-1; D: .; size: .; DNA: TGCGCCAGCAGCTTGCAGCCAGCGAACACTGAAGCTTTCTTT; CDR3: CASSLQPANTEAFF
J: TRBJ2-5; length: 14; V: TRBV9; D: TRBD1; size: once; DNA: TGTGCCAGCAGCGCAGTGGGACAGCAAGAGACCCAGTACTTC; CDR3: CASSAVGQQETQYF
J: TRBJ1-2; length: 11; V: TRBV10-3; D: .; size: few; DNA: TGTGCCACGGTTGAGAGTGGCGGCTACACCTTC; CDR3: CATVESGGYTF
J: TRBJ2-7; length: 12; V: TRBV6-6; D: .; size: few; DNA: TGTGCCAGCAGCCCCACACCCTACGAGCAGTACTTC; CDR3: CASSPTPYEQYF
J: TRBJ1-6; length: 19; V: TRBV5-1; D: TRBD1; size: .; DNA: TGCGCCAGCAGCGTAAGTTGGACAGGGGGCGGCTCCTATAATTCACCCCTCCACTTT; CDR3: CASSVSWTGGGSYNSPLHF
J: TRBJ1-1; length: 12; V: TRBV5-4; D: .; size: few; DNA: TGTGCCAGCAGCTTGGACCTTACTGAAGCTTTCTTT; CDR3: CASSLDLTEAFF
J: TRBJ1-1; length: 14; V: TRBV18; D: .; size: .; DNA: TGTGCCAGCTCACCGGGCAGCCTGGGAACTGAAGCTTTCTTT; CDR3: CASSPGSLGTEAFF
J: TRBJ1-1; length: 16; V: TRBV18; D: TRBD1; size: .; DNA: TGTGCCAGCTCATCTCGGACAGGGTGGGCGAACACTGAAGCTTTCTTT; CDR3: CASSSRTGWANTEAFF
J: TRBJ2-5; length: 14; V: TRBV7-2; D: .; size: .; DNA: TGTGCCAGCAGCTTAGCAGCAAGAACGGAGACCCAGTACTTC; CDR3: CASSLAARTETQYF
J: TRBJ2-1; length: 15; V: TRBV19; D: TRBD2; size: .; DNA: TGTGCCAGTAGTAGCGGGAGGGAGAACTACAATGAGCAGTTCTTC; CDR3: CASSSGRENYNEQFF
J: TRBJ1-2; length: 16; V: TRBV10-3; D: TRBD1; size: .; DNA: TGTGCCATCAGTGAGTCAAGCAGGGGGCAAAACTATGGCTACACCTTC; CDR3: CAISESSRGQNYGYTF
J: TRBJ1-1; length: 14; V: TRBV7-2; D: .; size: once; DNA: TGTGCCAGCAGCTTAGATGGTCCGGCCACTGAAGCTTTCTTT; CDR3: CASSLDGPATEAFF
J: TRBJ2-1; length: 15; V: TRBV2; D: TRBD2; size: few; DNA: TGTGCCAGCAGGCGACTAGCGGGAGGCCGGGATGAGCAGTTCTTC; CDR3: CASRRLAGGRDEQFF
J: TRBJ1-4; length: 13; V: TRBV7-2; D: TRBD1; size: .; DNA: TGTGCCAGCAGCCGAGGTAGGACAGGGAAGCTGTTTTTT; CDR3: CASSRGRTGKLFF
J: TRBJ1-6; length: 16; V: TRBV7-8; D: .; size: once; DNA: TGTGCCAGCAGACCCGCGTCTGGGACTGATAATTCACCCCTCCACTTT; CDR3: CASRPASGTDNSPLHF
J: TRBJ2-2; length: 14; V: TRBV18; D: .; size: .; DNA: TGTGCCAGCTCACCACCGGGAAACACCGGGGAGCTGTTTTTT; CDR3: CASSPPGNTGELFF
J: TRBJ2-7; length: 17; V: TRBV7-6; D: .; size: .; DNA: TGTGCCAGCACCACCGGGACGGACCGCGGAGGAATCCACGAGCAGTACTTC; CDR3: CASTTGTDRGGIHEQYF
J: TRBJ2-1; length: 12; V: TRBV18; D: .; size: .; DNA: TGTGCCAGCTCACCAACAGGAGCCGAGCAGTTCTTC; CDR3: CASSPTGAEQFF
J: TRBJ1-2; length: 16; V: TRBV4-1; D: .; size: .; DNA: TGCGCCAGCAGCCAAGATGAAGAGGGACTTGGCTATGGCTACACCTTC; CDR3: CASSQDEEGLGYGYTF
J: TRBJ2-5; length: 12; V: TRBV30; D: .; size: .; DNA: TGTGCCTGGAGTCCAGGATCGGAGACCCAGTACTTC; CDR3: CAWSPGSETQYF
J: TRBJ2-7; length: 15; V: TRBV27; D: .; size: once; DNA: TGTGCCAGCAGTTTAATTCAGGGGAGCTCCTACGAGCAGTACTTC; CDR3: CASSLIQGSSYEQYF
J: TRBJ2-1; length: 13; V: TRBV30; D: .; size: few; DNA: TGTGCCTGGAGTGTAGGTGGGGGCAATGAGCAGTTCTTC; CDR3: CAWSVGGGNEQFF
J: TRBJ2-1; length: 12; V: TRBV11-2; D: .; size: .; DNA: TGTGCCAGCAGCTTTCGTTTGGGGGAGCAGTTCTTC; CDR3: CASSFRLGEQFF
J: TRBJ1-5; length: 11; V: TRBV30; D: .; size: few; DNA: TGTGCCTGGGGGTCGGGGCAGCCCCAGCATTTT; CDR3: CAWGSGQPQHF